These 13 T cell receptor beta chains came from one sample sequenced in a study of CD8 T cells in ankylosing spondylitis. Whole-study findings and limits: It appeared that ankylosing spondylitis blood was characterized by a TCR beta motif of seven or eight highly homologous variants.

In TCRdb, the 5' RACE reads were re-called with MiXCR into one record per CDR3 protein. The sample yields approximately 300,000 distinct CDR3 sequences, under 8.5% seen once. No antigen is known for these receptors. Material: blood, either unsorted or a sorted T cell fraction (not recorded which). These receptors came from a male donor with ankylosing spondylitis.

CDR3 in amino acids: CASRDSGRRHLGEQFF. CDR3 nucleotides: TGTGCCAGCAGGGATAGCGGGAGACGACATTTAGGTGAGCAGTTCTTC. The chain joins TRBV6-1 to TRBJ2-1; 9 bases align to TRBD2. This CDR3 comprises 16 residues. Germline V gene lookup returns CDR1 MNHNS and CDR2 SASEGT. Trimming removed 6 bases from V and 9 bases from J; junction bases left unmatched: 15.

This chain connects TRBV6-1 to TRBJ2-3, with a weak D call TRBD2 (7 bases). Germline assignment: CDR1 MNHNS and CDR2 SASEGT. Trimming cost V 4 bases and J 4 bases, with 15 bases left between them. This CDR3 has 15 residues. In nucleotides, the CDR3 is TGTGCCAGCAGTGCCGTTAGAGGGGGGGCAGATACGCAGTATTTT. Its translation: CASSAVRGGADTQYF.

The sample holds a few counts of this clonotype. The V gene is TRBV7-9, the J gene TRBJ2-7; 12 bases are shared with TRBD2. The CDR3 is made up of 15 amino acids. Germline assignment: CDR1 SEHNR and CDR2 FQNEAQ (reference sequence). V was pared by 5 bases and J by 7 bases, with 9 bases of the junction left unmatched. The CDR3 sequence: CASSRPTSGSGEQYF. CDR3 coding DNA: TGTGCCAGCAGCCGCCCGACTAGCGGGAGTGGAGAGCAGTACTTC.

This clonotype came up many times. This chain connects TRBV27 to TRBJ2-7; weak D call: TRBD1 (6 bases). Trimming removed 5 bases at V and 2 bases at J, with 16 bases between. The V gene's germline CDR1 is MNHEY and CDR2 SMNVEV (reference sequence). The CDR3 runs 15 residues. CDR3 DNA: TGTGCCAGCAGTAACCGACAGGCCCTTGCCTACGAGCAGTACTTC. Residues: CASSNRQALAYEQYF.

In its sample, this clonotype was seen many times. The chain combines TRBV29-1 with TRBJ1-3; 8 bases fit TRBD1. Losses at the gene ends were 7 bases for V and 3 bases for J; bases not matched to a gene: 2. The CDR3 runs to 12 residues. Looked up from germline, CDR1 is SQVTM and CDR2 is ANQGSEA. CDR3 sequence reads: CSGTGYGNTIYF. The CDR3, as DNA: TGCAGCGGGACAGGGTATGGAAACACCATATATTTT. Based on the CDR3 plus reference TRBV29-1 and TRBJ1-3, the full variable domain is SAVISQKPSRDICQRGTSLTIQCQVDSQVTMMFWYRQQPGQSLTLIATANQGSEATYESGFVIDKFPISRPNLTFSTLTVSNMSPEDSSIYLCSGTGYGNTIYFGEGSWLTVV.

The rearrangement uses TRBV28 and TRBJ2-3; 13 bases align to TRBD2. The CDR3 consists of 15 residues. Germline assignment: CDR1 MDHEN and CDR2 SYDVKM. With 5 bases clipped from V and 7 bases from J, the junction kept 6 bases outside the gene matches. The CDR3: CASSLGLAGLYTQYF. The CDR3 DNA is TGTGCCAGCAGTCTGGGACTAGCGGGATTGTATACGCAGTATTTT.

This clonotype showed up just a few times. V is TRBV12-3 or TRBV12-4 and J is TRBJ2-7, with 7 bases lining up with TRBD2. CDR3 length equals 15 residues. The ends lost 0 bases at V and 6 bases at J; junction bases unmatched: 8. The CDR3 DNA is TGTGCCAGCAGTTTAGCGGGCGGGAGTTCGGCCGAGCAGTACTTC. Protein sequence: CASSLAGGSSAEQYF.

The chain has TRBV28 and TRBJ2-7, with 8 nucleotides matching TRBD2. This CDR3 comprises 18 residues. V lost 4 bases and J lost 2; bases outside the gene matches: 16. Germline V lookup: CDR1 MDHEN, CDR2 SYDVKM. The CDR3 DNA follows: TGTGCCAGCAGTTCCCCATCCTTAAGCGGGAGAGGGGCCTACGAGCAGTACTTC. It translates to CASSSPSLSGRGAYEQYF.

The chain recombines TRBV4-1 with TRBJ2-3; D is possibly TRBD1 or TRBD2 (5 bases each). From germline, CDR1 is MGHRA and CDR2 YSYEKL. Trimming took off 0 bases at V and 1 base at J, with 20 bases between the two ends. The CDR3 sequence is 19 residues long. The CDR3 region has the DNA TGCGCCAGCAGCCAAGATGTGTTAGCTGGGACCTACGGCACAGATACGCAGTATTTT. This sequence encodes CASSQDVLAGTYGTDTQYF.

This clonotype was counted only a few times. The V gene is TRBV5-1, the J gene TRBJ1-5; 7 bases agree with TRBD1. Germline values: CDR1 SGHRS, CDR2 YFSETQ. The CDR3 has 15 amino acids. With 4 bases clipped from V and 1 base from J, the junction kept 5 bases outside the gene matches. CDR3 DNA sequence: TGCGCCAGCAGCCCAGGGGGGGAGAGCAATCAGCCCCAGCATTTT. This encodes CASSPGGESNQPQHF. Full variable domain (rest looked up from reference TRBV5-1 and TRBJ1-5): KAGVTQTPRYLIKTRGQQVTLSCSPISGHRSVSWYQQTPGQGLQFLFEYFSETQRNKGNFPGRFSGRQFSNSRSEMNVSTLELGDSALYLCASSPGGESNQPQHFGDGTRLSIL.

This chain uses TRBV9 with TRBJ1-1; TRBD1 might be the D (6 bases). V gave up 3 bases and J gave up 4 bases, with 16 bases separating them. The CDR3 runs to 15 residues. Germline CDR1 and CDR2: SGDLS and YYNGEE. Here the CDR3 reads CASSANREVGTEAFF. CDR3 DNA sequence: TGTGCCAGCAGCGCCAACAGGGAGGTGGGCACTGAAGCTTTCTTT.

This chain connects TRBV9 to TRBJ1-5; 7 positions match TRBD1. From germline, CDR1 is SGDLS and CDR2 YYNGEE. The CDR3 is 15 residues long. V lost 4 bases and J lost 7; bases outside the gene matches: 11. The CDR3 DNA reads TGTGCCAGCAGCAAGACAGACAGGGAGGGACAGCCCCAGCATTTT. It translates to CASSKTDREGQPQHF.

The sample holds a few counts of this clonotype. The gene calls are TRBV7-9 and TRBJ2-7; TRBD1 aligns across 7 bases. CDR3 length equals 15 residues. Germline V lookup: CDR1 SEHNR, CDR2 FQNEAQ (reference sequence). After removal of 4 bases from V and 2 bases from J, the junction contained 8 bases not matched to a gene. This chain's CDR3 is CASSSSGQWTYEQYF. In nucleotides, the CDR3 is TGTGCCAGCAGCTCTTCGGGACAGTGGACCTACGAGCAGTACTTC.